The rows below give T cell receptor beta chains drawn from one sample of a study of cytomegalovirus exposure and HLA in healthy donors. The assay was immunoSEQ multiplex PCR, and TCRdb's table has in-frame clones only and misses some. The table shows about 120,000 clones, with about 82% occurring only once. Sequences were obtained from PBMCs. These receptors were taken from a man in his late teens or twenties in good health and CMV-seronegative. Each CDR3 is given without its conserved first and last residue. The order of the fields is V gene, CDR3 protein.

v_call: TRBV6-5; cdr3_aa: ASSYSRQGAWKLF
v_call: TRBV9; cdr3_aa: ASSVDPLAGVINEQF
v_call: TRBV5-1; cdr3_aa: ASSLSTGNQPQH
v_call: TRBV27; cdr3_aa: ASSSPRGGDGYT
v_call: TRBV10-3; cdr3_aa: AISAGQGNAF
v_call: TRBV7-9; cdr3_aa: ASRSSGETYEQY
v_call: TRBV7-2; cdr3_aa: ASSQRQGSGNTIY
v_call: TRBV18; cdr3_aa: ASSPLGTSGLHEQF
v_call: TRBV7-8; cdr3_aa: ASNPNGGPSGGIHEQY
v_call: TRBV6-6; cdr3_aa: ASSYSTSAGELF
v_call: TRBV9; cdr3_aa: ASSPAGESSTDTQY
v_call: TRBV4-1; cdr3_aa: ASSQEVHNYEQY